This entry concerns a single T cell receptor (beta chain). Its binding antigen is unknown. Qualities for individual bases were not recorded, and no much larger clone is one base off. Using the deep immunoSEQ assay, multiplex PCR amplified TCR CDR3 regions from genomic DNA. Extracted genomic DNA from each cell subset was distributed evenly across all wells of several immunoSEQ 96-well plates, and each plate was treated as a replicate. For sorted subsets, each replicate PCR was loaded with approximately 190 ng genomic DNA, equivalent to some 31,000 T cell genomes. The purified libraries were quantified using a Qubit 3.0 fluorometer, sized with a Bioanalyzer 2100, and then quantified again using the KAPA Library Quantification kit. Each immunoSEQ 96-well plate was sequenced on its own single-read 150-cycle Illumina NextSeq 550 flow cell. The study's own analysis went as follows. Because only junctional sequences without quality scores were contained in the immunoSEQ output, filtering matching that applied to full-length reads could not be performed. To assign V/J genes and CDR3, sequences were annotated using PyIR, a Python wrapper for IgBLAST v1.9, with IMGT germline references. Reads with weak V/J assignments (E-value above 1e-6), missing CDR3, stop codons, out-of-frame junctions, or ambiguous translated residues were removed. A V3J clonotype was defined by an identical inferred V gene, J gene, and CDR3 amino acid sequence. The percentage overlap between two repertoires was calculated by dividing the number of shared unique clonotypes by the size of the smaller repertoire. Repertoire richness was assessed with RTK rarefaction, the Chao1 estimator, and Recon v2.1 estimates of unobserved clonotypes. For all TCRbeta clonotypes obtained by the gDNA method from a handful of donors, generation probabilities were computed with OLGA. This is the immuneACCESS table as TCRdb keeps it, with only in-frame sequences that have V and J called. A part of the clones is gone; compared with another copy, unresolved V genes explain less than half, and the rest is unexplained. That table furnishes V, J and clone size, whereas the DNA furnished D and trimming. The sample has under 600,000 clones on record, around 95% of them singletons. The top ten hold approximately 0.06% of the sample.

This sample stems from a study of shared clonotypes between healthy human individuals (dated by TCRdb to the early 2020s). For the wider study: The cohort included a few men and two women between 18 and 49 years of age. Per donor, three plates each were used for CD4 naive and CD4 memory, two for CD8 naive, and one for CD8 memory. Blood TCR repertoires of five healthy adults were deeply sequenced to estimate repertoire size and the extent of clonotype sharing between individuals. Libraries were prepared and TCR repertoires were sequenced by different laboratories using diverse techniques, in order to increase sequencing depth and limit assay-specific biases. Between about 0.85 and 10 billion PBMCs per donor were obtained by leukapheresis. The research as a whole found: Naive subsets generally had larger estimated clonotype richness than memory subsets did. Only blood was sampled, and tissue TCR repertoires likely differ from those in blood. Based on pairwise subsampling, the degree of clonotype sharing among donors was expected to be affected by sequencing depth. The small number of donors limited the genetic and exposure-history diversity represented. Sharing across four donors was observed for about 4.8% of naive CD4, under 4% of naive CD8, roughly 2.3% of memory CD4, and less than 0.45% of memory CD8 clonotypes. Higher generation probabilities were observed for clonotypes shared by all four sorted-subset donors than for non-shared clonotypes. Rarefaction of sorted-subset datasets indicated incomplete sequencing despite the large sequencing depth.

The donors were healthy, HIV-negative adults who had no recently reported acute infections or vaccinations. Every donor was a Caucasian adult living in Nashville, Tennessee, USA. CD4+ T cells were enriched by magnetic negative selection; naive cells were then positively selected on CD45RA, and the negative fraction formed the memory subset. Blood was obtained by leukapheresis, after which PBMCs were separated by Ficoll-Histopaque density gradient centrifugation and cryopreserved in liquid nitrogen vapor phase. Purity and quantity of every magnetically sorted T cell population were checked by analytical flow cytometry. Genomic DNA was isolated from each sorted fraction and quantified by UV absorbance on a Nanodrop 2000c. CDR1 is given as MDHEN and CDR2 as SYDVKM, both from the germline V gene. V is shortened by 4 bases, J by 2 bases, and the region joining them spans 15 bases. The CDR3 numbers 15 residues from cysteine through phenylalanine. The entry retains the CDR3 DNA only, 45 bases that are in frame from base 1.

The clonotype was recovered from a woman in her twenties or thirties in good health. The sample was naive CD4+ T cells sorted from blood. The label giving this sample's cell subset or site can be read as: CD45RA+ positively selected. Here the chain combines TRBV28 and TRBJ2-7, with the D assignment possibly TRBD1 or TRBD2, given 5 matching bases for each. Here is the DNA: TGTGCCAGCAGTTCTCAGGGACGGCGAGCCTACGAGCAGTACTTC. This yields the protein CASSSQGRRAYEQYF.